The entry that follows covers one TCR beta chain sequence. This clone was observed a handful of times. It has no known antigen specificity. Per-nucleotide qualities are absent, and no much larger clonotype sits a single base away. The collaborating institutions used their own protocols to collect whole blood in K2EDTA tubes. For TCRbeta analysis, collaborators shipped samples as frozen whole blood, isolated PBMCs, or DNA extracted from either of those sample types. The immunoSEQ Assay, a bias-controlled multiplex PCR, was used to amplify TCRbeta CDR3 regions from genomic DNA. As for the original processing: The number of nucleated cells in each sample was estimated from the amplification of reference gene primers within the assay. To quantify the absolute abundance of each unique TCRbeta CDR3 rearrangement, sequence reads were collapsed and filtered. For each sample, productive Simpson clonality was calculated as the square root of Simpson's diversity index across productive rearrangements. As stored in TCRdb, this immuneACCESS dataset retains in-frame rearrangements with V and J assigned. A fraction of the clones does not appear; measured against another copy, unresolved V genes explain less than half of the discrepancy, and the remainder lacks a known reason. V, J and clone size reflect that table, while D and trimming were determined from the DNA. This sample has about 55,000 clones in its table, and more than 60% of those were observed once. About 15% of the sample lies in the top ten.

This record belongs to a study of blood T cell repertoires in COVID-19 (TCRdb year 2020). Context from the whole study: Samples from collaborators originated in the United States, Italy and Spain and spanned both the acute and convalescent phases of COVID-19. A de-identified subject ID, COVID-19 status, age in years and sex were almost always included in the sample metadata. Deeply sampled blood TCRbeta repertoires from subjects exposed to, actively infected with, or recovered from COVID-19 were included in the dataset. Samples were obtained from the ongoing ImmuneRACE study (first 160 participants) and from 1,254 subjects provided by 6 global collaborators. The prospective study material was composed of cDNA or gDNA derived from T cells, B-cell-depleted T cells, or PBMCs. Where available, HLA class I and class II types were obtained from metadata supplied by the sample provider rather than from assay-based typing. The repertoires were released in a freely available public database intended as a resource for research on the immune response to SARS-CoV-2.

In the germline V gene, CDR1 corresponds to KGHDR and CDR2 to SFDVKD. The junction shows trimming of 4 bases on V and 2 bases on J, plus 14 bases between the germline ends. From the cysteine up to the phenylalanine, the CDR3 has a length of 16 residues. Of the read, only the CDR3 DNA is kept; its 48 bases are in frame from base 1. What the study reported, not specific to this receptor: The quantity of clinical and demographic metadata differed by source and by participant and was supplied without curation.

This sequence uses TRBV24-1 and TRBJ2-1; TRBD2 is a possible D gene, resting on 7 matching bases. Sequenced: peripheral blood. The sequence came from a woman between 65 and 79 years old with acute or convalescent COVID-19. The bases are TGTGCCACCAGTGACCCATCGGGGGGCACCTACAATGAGCAGTTCTTC. The resulting protein is CATSDPSGGTYNEQFF.